The clone carrying this T cell receptor beta chain was observed at least ten times. Its antigen is still unknown. From around 440 ng of RNA, a library with molecular barcoded alpha/delta and beta/gamma adaptors was made. TCRdb re-called the reads with MiXCR, one entry per CDR3 protein. The data show 35,000 to 55,000 distinct CDR3 sequences, roughly 12% seen once. This sample is part of a study of read filtering for tumor transcriptome and immune sequencing. Study summary: Revised staging placed fewer than ten patients in R-ISS I, some 17 in II, more than five in III.

Study outcomes and limitations: The CD138-negative fraction was mixed bone marrow immune cells, not pure T cells. Dropping single-read clonotypes raised IR-seq and RNA-seq shared-clonotype correlation.

V dropped 3 bases and J dropped 4 bases, with 15 bases sitting between them. The CDR3 contains 15 residues. Germline V gives CDR1 KGHSH, CDR2 LQKENI. V gene TRBV18 combines with J gene TRBJ1-2, with D possibly matching TRBD1 (6 bases). This clonotype was obtained from a donor at least 40 years old with multiple myeloma. The specimen was a population of CD138-negative cells sorted from bone marrow. The CDR3 loop is CASSPEGLGAYGYTF. The DNA of the CDR3 is TGTGCCAGCTCACCCGAGGGTTTGGGGGCCTATGGCTACACCTTC.